One and the same sample provided the 12 T cell receptor beta chains below, sequenced in a study of blood T cell repertoires in COVID-19. Assay used: immunoSEQ multiplex PCR; TCRdb lists only in-frame clones, some missing. The sample has more than 250,000 clones, around 90% seen once. The sequenced sample was PBMCs or T cells enriched from blood (not recorded which). Receptor source: a woman in her forties who had recovered from COVID-19.

The rearrangement links TRBV25-1 to TRBJ2-5; 7 bases are a match to TRBD2. The length of the CDR3 is 16 residues. Germline loops: CDR1 MGHDK, CDR2 SYGVNS. With V trimmed by 3 bases and J by 5 bases, 12 bases remained unmatched. CDR3 loop: CASSEWVRSGGETQYF. The CDR3 DNA is TGTGCCAGCAGTGAGTGGGTTAGGTCCGGGGGGGAGACCCAGTACTTC.

The chain links TRBV29-1 to TRBJ2-3, with 7 bases aligning to TRBD2. CDR1 and CDR2 from the germline V gene are SQVTM and ANQGSEA. CDR3 length: 13 residues. V was clipped by 3 bases and J by 8 bases; unmatched bases: 8. CDR3 nucleotide sequence: TGCAGCGTTGATTTTGGGGGGAGGGCTACGCAGTATTTT. As protein: CSVDFGGRATQYF.

The rearrangement joins TRBV5-1 to TRBJ2-1; TRBD2 aligns across 8 bases. Germline V lookup: CDR1 SGHRS, CDR2 YFSETQ. The ends lost 4 bases at V and 8 bases at J; junction bases unmatched: 17. The CDR3 has 17 amino acids. The CDR3 coding sequence is TGCGCCAGCAGCCCTTCACAGTCCAGCGGGAGCCCGTATGAGCAGTTCTTC. As protein: CASSPSQSSGSPYEQFF. The whole variable domain, filled in from reference TRBV5-1 and TRBJ2-1, reads KAGVTQTPRYLIKTRGQQVTLSCSPISGHRSVSWYQQTPGQGLQFLFEYFSETQRNKGNFPGRFSGRQFSNSRSEMNVSTLELGDSALYLCASSPSQSSGSPYEQFFGPGTRLTVL.

The V call is TRBV2, the J call TRBJ1-2; D unclear. V was cut by 4 bases and J by 6 bases, with 12 bases left in between. CDR3 length: 13 amino acids. Germline V CDR1 and CDR2: SNHLY, FYNNEI. The CDR3 protein is CASSGGRLDGYTF. In DNA, the CDR3 is TGTGCCAGCAGTGGAGGGAGGTTGGATGGCTACACCTTC. Based on the CDR3 plus reference TRBV2 and TRBJ1-2, the full variable domain is EPEVTQTPSHQVTQMGQEVILRCVPISNHLYFYWYRQILGQKVEFLVSFYNNEISEKSEIFDDQFSVERPDGSNFTLKIRSTKLEDSAMYFCASSGGRLDGYTFGSGTRLTVV.

V is TRBV12-2 and J is TRBJ2-1; the D call in the table, TRBD2, was not verified against the DNA. TRBV12-2 is described as a pseudogene. This CDR3 has 20 amino acids. CDR3 nucleotides: TGTGCAAGTCGCTTAGCAGGGGTTGGGGGAGGGCCTGGTTCCTACAATGAGCAGTTCTTC. It specifies CASRLAGVGGGPGSYNEQFF.

A single count supports this clone. This chain uses TRBV7-2 with TRBJ1-1; the D is unclear. Germline assignment: CDR1 SGHTA and CDR2 FQGNSA. V shed 5 bases and J shed 0 bases, with 7 bases lying between them. This CDR3 is 13 amino acids long. This chain's CDR3 is CASSPFLNTEAFF. CDR3 nucleotide sequence: TGTGCCAGCAGCCCCTTCTTGAACACTGAAGCTTTCTTT.

The chain couples TRBV7-2 to TRBJ1-2; D not certain. The CDR3 consists of 12 residues. The germline V and J ends were trimmed by 4 bases and 6 bases, with 9 bases remaining between them. Per germline, CDR1 SGHTA and CDR2 FQGNSA. DNA of the CDR3: TGTGCCAGCAGCTATCGTCAGGATGGCTACACCTTC. Its translation: CASSYRQDGYTF.

This clone was seen just once. The V call is TRBV6-2 or TRBV6-3, the J call TRBJ2-1; TRBD2 matches 11 bases. With V trimmed by 2 bases and J by 6 bases, 12 bases remained unmatched. Germline CDR1 MNHEY, CDR2 SVGEGT. This CDR3 is built from 18 residues. CDR3 region: CASSYTFSTSGRINEQFF. The CDR3 nucleotides are TGTGCCAGCAGTTACACTTTCTCCACTAGCGGGAGAATCAATGAGCAGTTCTTC.

This chain connects TRBV9 to TRBJ2-3; the match to TRBD2 covers 10 bases. The CDR3 is 16 residues long. The germline CDR1 and CDR2 sequences are SGDLS and YYNGEE. The V gene end was trimmed by 0 bases and the J gene end by 4 bases; junction bases not matched to a gene: 5. In DNA, the CDR3 is TGTGCCAGCAGCGTAGGGGGACTAGCGAGGGCAGATACGCAGTATTTT. Its translation: CASSVGGLARADTQYF.

This chain uses TRBV9 with TRBJ1-6, with TRBD1 as a possible D gene (6 bases). Germline V gene data show CDR1 as SGDLS and CDR2 as YYNGEE. V was trimmed by 3 bases and J by 13 bases, leaving 11 bases between them. CDR3 size: 12 residues. The CDR3, as DNA: TGTGCCAGCAGCGCAGGGGAGGGGCCCCTCCACTTT. Its protein is CASSAGEGPLHF. The complete variable domain, with remaining parts taken from reference TRBV9 and TRBJ1-6, reads DSGVTQTPKHLITATGQRVTLRCSPRSGDLSVYWYQQSLDQGLQFLIQYYNGEERAKGNILERFSAQQFPDLHSELNLSSLELGDSALYFCASSAGEGPLHFGNGTRLTVT.

The CDR3 nucleotides are TGTGCCAGCAGCCAAGCCGAGGCACTTCCCTACGAGCAGTACTTC. This codes for CASSQAEALPYEQYF. V is TRBV14 and J is TRBJ2-7; D uncertain. The CDR3 length is 15 residues. Germline CDR1 is SGHDN and CDR2 is FVKESK. V shed 1 base and J shed 2 bases, with 12 bases lying between them.

The V gene is TRBV5-4, the J gene TRBJ2-1; 7 bases are shared with TRBD1. Germline-derived CDR1 and CDR2 are SGHNT and YYREEE (reference sequence). Trimming cost V 3 bases and J 2 bases; bases outside gene matches: 5. This CDR3 is 15 amino acids long. In DNA form, the CDR3 reads TGTGCCAGCAGCTCTGACAGGGCTCCCTACAATGAGCAGTTCTTC. Its translation is CASSSDRAPYNEQFF.